The 8 T cell receptor beta chains listed next were all sequenced from one sample in a study of T cell responses to AZD1222 COVID-19 vaccine. Libraries were prepared by immunoSEQ multiplex PCR; TCRdb keeps only in-frame clonotypes and omits some of them. The table has around 99,000 clones, 70% to 90% seen once. Sequenced here: peripheral blood, sampled on day 0 of AZD1222 vaccination. The receptors were gathered from an adult in good health.

The chain recombines TRBV11-2 with TRBJ1-3; D ambiguous. Trimming shortened V by 4 bases and J by 0 bases, and 19 bases separated the two germline ends. The CDR3 has 18 amino acids. Per germline, CDR1 SGHAT and CDR2 FQNNGV. CDR3 region: CASSYISLRVSSGNTIYF. CDR3 DNA: TGTGCCAGCAGCTATATCTCGCTAAGGGTGAGCTCTGGAAACACCATATATTTT.

This clone is a singleton in its sample. The rearrangement links TRBV5-6 to TRBJ1-2; 8 nucleotides line up with TRBD1. CDR1 and CDR2 (germline): SGHDT, YYEEEE. The CDR3 totals 15 residues. The V segment lost 1 base and the J segment 4 bases; nucleotides outside the gene matches: 6. The CDR3 protein is CASSLSGGFGYGYTF. The DNA of the CDR3 is TGTGCCAGCAGCTTGTCAGGGGGCTTTGGCTATGGCTACACCTTC.

The gene calls are TRBV10-3 and TRBJ1-4; TRBD1 is a possible D gene (6 bases). The CDR3 sequence is 16 residues long. Germline V gene lookup returns CDR1 ENHRY and CDR2 SYGVKD. V was cut by 3 bases and J by 8 bases, with 19 bases left in between. CDR3 DNA: TGTGCCATCAGTGACCCTAAGGGGGGGCGGACGGAAAAACTGTTTTTT. Residues: CAISDPKGGRTEKLFF.

This chain joins TRBV21-1 and TRBJ2-6. TRBV21-1 is given as a pseudogene. The CDR3 is 14 residues long. Here the CDR3 reads CASSLGSGANVLTF. As DNA, the CDR3 is TGTGCCAGCAGCCTGGGGTCTGGGGCCAACGTCCTGACTTTC.

The rearrangement joins TRBV3-1 (or the pseudogene TRBV3-2) to TRBJ2-1; 7 nucleotides align to TRBD2. The ends lost 7 bases at V and 4 bases at J; junction bases unmatched: 7. There are 14 residues in the CDR3. The germline V gene has CDR1 LGHDT and CDR2 YNNKEL (reference sequence). The DNA of the CDR3 is TGTGCCAGCAACCTAGCGGACAAATACAATGAGCAGTTCTTC. Its protein is CASNLADKYNEQFF.

This clone was seen once. The chain recombines TRBV30 with TRBJ1-5, with a tentative D call TRBD1 (5 bases). This CDR3 comprises 14 residues. Germline CDR1 reads GTSNPN; CDR2 reads SVGIG (reference sequence). V was shortened by 0 bases and J by 2 bases, with 8 bases between the two germline ends. CDR3 loop: CAWSVTGGNQPQHF. The DNA of the CDR3 is TGTGCCTGGAGTGTAACAGGTGGCAATCAGCCCCAGCATTTT.

The chain combines TRBV10-2 with TRBJ1-5; maybe TRBD1 (6 bases). The CDR3 has 15 amino acids. Trimming took 8 bases from V and 2 from J, leaving 16 bases between them. The germline gives CDR1 WSHSY, CDR2 SAAADI. CDR3 loop: CASGGGAAGNQPQHF. CDR3 nucleotides: TGCGCCAGCGGGGGCGGGGCAGCGGGCAATCAGCCCCAGCATTTT.

The rearrangement joins TRBV6-5 to TRBJ2-7; 7 bases line up with TRBD2. CDR3 length: 14 amino acids. Germline trimming cut 9 bases from V and 4 bases from J; bases unmatched to any gene: 12. Germline V gives CDR1 MNHEY, CDR2 SVGAGI. The CDR3 sequence is CASREGPTPYEQYV. The CDR3 nucleotides read TGTGCCAGTAGGGAGGGACCCACCCCTTACGAGCAGTACGTC.